Below, one T cell receptor beta chain is given with its context. The data originate from a study of T-cell reconstitution after alpha-beta-depleted transplantation in children. Using unique molecular identifiers, the investigators prepared the TCRbeta library. One entry per CDR3 protein, called by TCRdb with MiXCR from the PCR reads. The top ten hold roughly 3.9% of the sample, which has about 610,000 distinct CDR3 sequences, about 11% seen once. The CDR3 has 14 amino acids. The germline gives CDR1 SGHTA, CDR2 FQGNSA. J was trimmed by 3 bases and V by 4 bases; bases with no gene match: 3. The chain carries TRBV7-2 and TRBJ2-7; TRBD2 matches 10 bases. Sequencing used PBMCs from the stem cell graft donor, obtained from the stem cell graft. The TCR comes from a human donor who donated a stem cell graft to a child with acute myeloid leukemia. The CDR3, as DNA: TGTGCCAGCAGCTCCTCTAGCGGGGGCTACGAGCAGTACTTC. It yields the protein CASSSSSGGYEQYF. The variable domain in full, with the rest retrieved from reference TRBV7-2 and TRBJ2-7, is GAGVSQSPSNKVTEKGKDVELRCDPISGHTALYWYRQSLGQGLEFLIYFQGNSAPDKSGLPSDRFSAERTGGSVSTLTIQRTQQEDSAVYLCASSSSSGGYEQYFGPGTRLTVT.